A selection of T cell receptor beta chains follows, all from one sample in a study of shared clonotypes between healthy human individuals. Clones were sequenced by immunoSEQ multiplex PCR, and TCRdb holds only the in-frame ones, with some missing. The profile shows more than 2 million clones, just under 95% of them singletons. Sequencing was performed on naive CD8+ T cells sorted from blood. The receptors come from a man between 18 and 29 years old in good health. Both conserved end residues are part of each CDR3. The D gene is left open where the match is weak. The listing skips clone size in some rows; elsewhere it reads once, few, many or a size class.

d_call: NA
j_call: TRBJ2-3
clone_size: NA
v_call: TRBV13
cdr3_aa: CASSFTLHEAASTDTQYF
cdr3_nt: TGTGCCAGCAGCTTTACTTTACACGAGGCGGCTAGCACAGATACGCAGTATTTT

d_call: NA
j_call: TRBJ2-3
clone_size: NA
v_call: TRBV7-6
cdr3_aa: CASSFSPGTDTQYF
cdr3_nt: TGTGCCAGCAGCTTTTCGCCGGGCACAGATACGCAGTATTTT

d_call: NA
j_call: TRBJ2-7
clone_size: NA
v_call: TRBV13
cdr3_aa: CASSLAGWSSYEQYF
cdr3_nt: TGTGCCAGCAGCTTAGCAGGGTGGAGCTCCTACGAGCAGTACTTC

d_call: TRBD1
j_call: TRBJ1-2
clone_size: NA
v_call: TRBV6-5
cdr3_aa: CASSYSTGQTLYGYTF
cdr3_nt: TGTGCCAGCAGTTACTCAACGGGACAGACACTCTATGGCTACACCTTC

d_call: NA
j_call: TRBJ2-1
clone_size: NA
v_call: TRBV19
cdr3_aa: CASSIRGAFNEQFF
cdr3_nt: TGTGCCAGTAGTATTCGCGGGGCTTTCAATGAGCAGTTCTTC

d_call: TRBD1
j_call: TRBJ1-6
clone_size: NA
v_call: TRBV4-1
cdr3_aa: CASSRRDSQVYNSPLHF
cdr3_nt: TGCGCCAGCAGCCGCCGGGACAGCCAAGTTTATAATTCACCCCTCCACTTT

d_call: TRBD1
j_call: TRBJ1-5
clone_size: NA
v_call: TRBV2
cdr3_aa: CASSAGQADQPQHF
cdr3_nt: TGTGCCAGCAGTGCGGGACAGGCCGACCAGCCCCAGCATTTT

d_call: NA
j_call: TRBJ1-5
clone_size: NA
v_call: TRBV27
cdr3_aa: CASSFSGQPQHF
cdr3_nt: TGTGCCAGCAGTTTCTCCGGTCAGCCCCAGCATTTT

d_call: NA
j_call: TRBJ2-3
clone_size: NA
v_call: TRBV30
cdr3_aa: CAWSVVSTDTQYF
cdr3_nt: TGTGCCTGGAGTGTGGTCAGCACAGATACGCAGTATTTT

d_call: TRBD2
j_call: TRBJ2-1
clone_size: NA
v_call: TRBV4-3
cdr3_aa: CASSESRLAGRAEQFF
cdr3_nt: TGCGCCAGCAGCGAATCTAGACTAGCGGGCCGAGCCGAGCAGTTCTTC

d_call: NA
j_call: TRBJ1-5
clone_size: NA
v_call: TRBV6-1
cdr3_aa: CASSEGVSLYQPQHF
cdr3_nt: TGTGCCAGCAGTGAAGGCGTTAGTCTTTATCAGCCCCAGCATTTT

d_call: TRBD2
j_call: TRBJ2-5
clone_size: NA
v_call: TRBV5-4
cdr3_aa: CASSPGLAGGETQYF
cdr3_nt: TGTGCCAGCAGCCCGGGACTAGCGGGAGGAGAGACCCAGTACTTC

d_call: NA
j_call: TRBJ2-2
clone_size: once
v_call: TRBV29-1
cdr3_aa: CSAIWAHTGELFF
cdr3_nt: TGCAGTGCCATATGGGCCCACACCGGGGAGCTGTTTTTT

d_call: TRBD1
j_call: TRBJ1-4
clone_size: NA
v_call: TRBV15
cdr3_aa: CATSSGGTGWGKLFF
cdr3_nt: TGTGCCACCAGCAGTGGAGGGACAGGGTGGGGAAAACTGTTTTTT

d_call: NA
j_call: TRBJ2-1
clone_size: NA
v_call: TRBV4-1
cdr3_aa: CASSQEGLNEQFF
cdr3_nt: TGCGCCAGCAGCCAAGAGGGCCTAAATGAGCAGTTCTTC

d_call: NA
j_call: TRBJ2-1
clone_size: NA
v_call: TRBV21-1
cdr3_aa: CASRLRLAGRTWGSYNEQFF
cdr3_nt: TGTGCCAGCAGGTTAAGACTAGCGGGCCGGACGTGGGGGTCCTACAATGAGCAGTTCTTC

d_call: NA
j_call: TRBJ1-3
clone_size: NA
v_call: TRBV28
cdr3_aa: CASSFRGPGGTIYF
cdr3_nt: TGTGCCAGCAGTTTCCGTGGCCCAGGCGGCACCATATATTTT

d_call: NA
j_call: TRBJ2-1
clone_size: NA
v_call: TRBV29-1
cdr3_aa: CSVSAGGDEQFF
cdr3_nt: TGCAGCGTTTCGGCAGGGGGGGATGAGCAGTTCTTC

d_call: NA
j_call: TRBJ2-2
clone_size: NA
v_call: TRBV7-3
cdr3_aa: CASSQWGAGELFF
cdr3_nt: TGTGCCAGCAGCCAATGGGGAGCCGGGGAGCTGTTTTTT

d_call: TRBD1
j_call: TRBJ2-5
clone_size: NA
v_call: TRBV27
cdr3_aa: CASSPGTVVNLETQYF
cdr3_nt: TGTGCCAGCAGTCCCGGGACAGTTGTTAATTTAGAGACCCAGTACTTC

d_call: TRBD2
j_call: TRBJ2-1
clone_size: NA
v_call: TRBV9
cdr3_aa: CASSVSGLGNEQFF
cdr3_nt: TGTGCCAGCAGCGTTAGCGGGCTGGGCAATGAGCAGTTCTTC

d_call: NA
j_call: TRBJ2-7
clone_size: NA
v_call: TRBV5-6
cdr3_aa: CASSSDGYHSSYEQYF
cdr3_nt: TGTGCCAGCAGTTCCGACGGATACCATAGCTCCTACGAGCAGTACTTC

d_call: NA
j_call: TRBJ2-7
clone_size: NA
v_call: TRBV11-3
cdr3_aa: CASSLGWGPRQYEQYF
cdr3_nt: TGTGCCAGCAGCTTAGGTTGGGGACCTAGACAATACGAGCAGTACTTC

d_call: TRBD1
j_call: TRBJ1-6
clone_size: NA
v_call: TRBV6-6
cdr3_aa: CASSLTGGPLGVALHF
cdr3_nt: TGTGCCAGCAGTCTAACAGGGGGGCCCCTTGGCGTAGCCCTCCACTTT

d_call: NA
j_call: TRBJ2-5
clone_size: NA
v_call: TRBV13
cdr3_aa: CASSLVGSGETQYF
cdr3_nt: TGTGCCAGCAGCTTAGTAGGTTCGGGAGAGACCCAGTACTTC

d_call: NA
j_call: TRBJ2-7
clone_size: NA
v_call: TRBV4-1
cdr3_aa: CASSQDQGIEQYF
cdr3_nt: TGCGCCAGCAGCCAAGATCAGGGGATCGAGCAGTACTTC

d_call: NA
j_call: TRBJ1-1
clone_size: once
v_call: TRBV9
cdr3_aa: CASSVAPGETEAFF
cdr3_nt: TGTGCCAGCAGCGTAGCGCCAGGGGAAACTGAAGCTTTCTTT

d_call: TRBD1
j_call: TRBJ1-4
clone_size: NA
v_call: TRBV7-2
cdr3_aa: CASTPTGGNEKLFF
cdr3_nt: TGTGCCAGCACCCCCACAGGGGGCAATGAAAAACTGTTTTTT

d_call: TRBD2
j_call: TRBJ2-2
clone_size: NA
v_call: TRBV4-1
cdr3_aa: CASSPPELTSGGNTGELFF
cdr3_nt: TGCGCCAGCAGCCCCCCCGAACTAACTAGCGGGGGGAACACCGGGGAGCTGTTTTTT

d_call: TRBD1
j_call: TRBJ2-2
clone_size: NA
v_call: TRBV7-6
cdr3_aa: CASSLVTGPGELFF
cdr3_nt: TGTGCCAGCAGCTTAGTGACAGGGCCCGGGGAGCTGTTTTTT

d_call: TRBD2
j_call: TRBJ2-1
clone_size: NA
v_call: TRBV7-8
cdr3_aa: CASSPLAGGPGEQFF
cdr3_nt: TGTGCCAGCAGCCCACTAGCGGGGGGGCCGGGTGAGCAGTTCTTC

d_call: NA
j_call: TRBJ2-2
clone_size: NA
v_call: TRBV5-6
cdr3_aa: CASSQGPNTGELFF
cdr3_nt: TGTGCCAGCAGCCAAGGTCCGAACACCGGGGAGCTGTTTTTT

d_call: NA
j_call: TRBJ1-1
clone_size: NA
v_call: TRBV28
cdr3_aa: CASSLVVANTEAFF
cdr3_nt: TGTGCCAGCAGTTTAGTGGTGGCGAACACTGAAGCTTTCTTT

d_call: NA
j_call: TRBJ2-7
clone_size: NA
v_call: TRBV29-1
cdr3_aa: CSVEDPTEYYEQYF
cdr3_nt: TGCAGCGTTGAAGACCCGACAGAGTACTACGAGCAGTACTTC

d_call: TRBD1
j_call: TRBJ2-7
clone_size: once
v_call: TRBV6-5
cdr3_aa: CASSYSRDRVGEQYF
cdr3_nt: TGTGCCAGCAGTTACTCCCGGGACAGGGTCGGCGAGCAGTACTTC

d_call: TRBD1
j_call: TRBJ1-5
clone_size: NA
v_call: TRBV9
cdr3_aa: CASSETWDRGRDQPQHF
cdr3_nt: TGTGCCAGCAGCGAAACTTGGGACAGGGGGCGCGATCAGCCCCAGCATTTT

d_call: NA
j_call: TRBJ2-7
clone_size: NA
v_call: TRBV4-1
cdr3_aa: CASSQGKGYEQYF
cdr3_nt: TGCGCCAGCAGCCAAGGAAAAGGGTACGAGCAGTACTTC

d_call: NA
j_call: TRBJ2-5
clone_size: NA
v_call: TRBV7-9
cdr3_aa: CASSTPVGAKETQYF
cdr3_nt: TGTGCCAGCAGCACCCCGGTGGGGGCGAAAGAGACCCAGTACTTC

d_call: NA
j_call: TRBJ2-7
clone_size: NA
v_call: TRBV27
cdr3_aa: CASSLSRGGEQYF
cdr3_nt: TGTGCCAGCAGTTTATCGAGGGGTGGCGAGCAGTACTTC

d_call: NA
j_call: TRBJ2-7
clone_size: NA
v_call: TRBV7-8
cdr3_aa: CASSYPEGAPYEQYF
cdr3_nt: TGTGCCAGCAGCTACCCCGAGGGAGCCCCTTACGAGCAGTACTTC

d_call: NA
j_call: TRBJ2-1
clone_size: NA
v_call: TRBV13
cdr3_aa: CASSLGVTSLNEQFF
cdr3_nt: TGTGCCAGCAGCTTAGGCGTTACTAGCTTGAATGAGCAGTTCTTC

d_call: NA
j_call: TRBJ2-1
clone_size: once
v_call: TRBV6-5
cdr3_aa: CASSYTGPDNEQFF
cdr3_nt: TGTGCCAGCAGTTATACGGGACCGGACAATGAGCAGTTCTTC

d_call: NA
j_call: TRBJ1-5
clone_size: NA
v_call: TRBV27
cdr3_aa: CASSGAGGLNQPQHF
cdr3_nt: TGTGCCAGCAGTGGCGCCGGGGGACTCAATCAGCCCCAGCATTTT

d_call: TRBD1
j_call: TRBJ1-1
clone_size: NA
v_call: TRBV5-1
cdr3_aa: CASSLTGGPTEAFF
cdr3_nt: TGCGCCAGCAGCTTGACAGGGGGTCCCACTGAAGCTTTCTTT

d_call: NA
j_call: TRBJ1-1
clone_size: NA
v_call: TRBV4-3
cdr3_aa: CASSQGSGLNTEAFF
cdr3_nt: TGCGCCAGCAGCCAAGGGTCAGGGCTTAACACTGAAGCTTTCTTT

d_call: NA
j_call: TRBJ1-2
clone_size: NA
v_call: TRBV19
cdr3_aa: CASTLGIDGYTF
cdr3_nt: TGTGCCAGTACCCTCGGAATCGATGGCTACACCTTC

d_call: NA
j_call: TRBJ1-6
clone_size: NA
v_call: TRBV6-5
cdr3_aa: CASSYGAPGDSPLHF
cdr3_nt: TGTGCCAGCAGTTACGGAGCCCCGGGGGATTCACCCCTCCACTTT

d_call: NA
j_call: TRBJ2-7
clone_size: NA
v_call: TRBV4-3
cdr3_aa: CASSQFRGGYEQYF
cdr3_nt: TGCGCCAGCAGCCAATTCAGGGGAGGCTACGAGCAGTACTTC

d_call: NA
j_call: TRBJ1-6
clone_size: NA
v_call: TRBV27
cdr3_aa: CASSLRIYNSPLHF
cdr3_nt: TGTGCCAGCAGTTTAAGGATCTATAATTCACCCCTCCACTTT

d_call: TRBD1
j_call: TRBJ1-1
clone_size: NA
v_call: TRBV28
cdr3_aa: CASSQLGTVNTEAFF
cdr3_nt: TGTGCCAGCAGCCAACTCGGGACAGTGAACACTGAAGCTTTCTTT

d_call: NA
j_call: TRBJ2-7
clone_size: NA
v_call: TRBV7-8
cdr3_aa: CASSSGISYEQYF
cdr3_nt: TGTGCCAGCAGCTCTGGGATTTCCTACGAGCAGTACTTC

d_call: TRBD1
j_call: TRBJ2-5
clone_size: NA
v_call: TRBV5-4
cdr3_aa: CASSLGTGGLGETQYF
cdr3_nt: TGTGCCAGCAGCTTGGGTACAGGGGGTTTGGGAGAGACCCAGTACTTC

d_call: NA
j_call: TRBJ2-1
clone_size: NA
v_call: TRBV27
cdr3_aa: CASRTTGNEQFF
cdr3_nt: TGTGCCAGCAGAACCACAGGGAATGAGCAGTTCTTC

d_call: NA
j_call: TRBJ2-5
clone_size: NA
v_call: TRBV7-8
cdr3_aa: CASNPGVAMGETQYF
cdr3_nt: TGTGCCAGCAACCCGGGGGTAGCGATGGGCGAGACCCAGTACTTC

d_call: NA
j_call: TRBJ2-5
clone_size: NA
v_call: TRBV11-2
cdr3_aa: CASSLAGEVETQYF
cdr3_nt: TGTGCCAGCAGCTTAGCAGGGGAAGTGGAGACCCAGTACTTC